This T cell receptor beta chain was identified in a study of T cell responses to AZD1222 COVID-19 vaccine. Overall study findings and caveats: Only a handful of AZD1222 recipients, six or seven in all, had baseline seropositivity. White British donors predominated, females outnumbered males, and clonal diversity was possibly underestimated. Following two doses of AZD1222, Spike-specific TCR breadth and depth rose. CD4 TCRs covered the whole spike, strongest at regions 160-218 and 743-854.

Turning to this clone: The antigen is undetermined.

Trimming took off 5 bases at V and 5 bases at J, with 15 bases between the two ends. CDR1 is SEHNR, CDR2 FQNEAQ, per germline (reference sequence). The CDR3 consists of 14 residues. Some clones are missing from TCRdb's copy, which holds only in-frame ones; the method was immunoSEQ multiplex PCR. The sample yields more than 90,000 clones, around 84% seen once. The source was peripheral blood, collected on day 0 of AZD1222 vaccination. J is TRBJ2-5 and V is TRBV7-9, with no clear D. The source of this sequence is an adult in good health. The CDR3 nucleotides read TGTGCCAGCAGCCCCCTGACGCTGCTGGAGACCCAGTACTTC. Encoded protein: CASSPLTLLETQYF.